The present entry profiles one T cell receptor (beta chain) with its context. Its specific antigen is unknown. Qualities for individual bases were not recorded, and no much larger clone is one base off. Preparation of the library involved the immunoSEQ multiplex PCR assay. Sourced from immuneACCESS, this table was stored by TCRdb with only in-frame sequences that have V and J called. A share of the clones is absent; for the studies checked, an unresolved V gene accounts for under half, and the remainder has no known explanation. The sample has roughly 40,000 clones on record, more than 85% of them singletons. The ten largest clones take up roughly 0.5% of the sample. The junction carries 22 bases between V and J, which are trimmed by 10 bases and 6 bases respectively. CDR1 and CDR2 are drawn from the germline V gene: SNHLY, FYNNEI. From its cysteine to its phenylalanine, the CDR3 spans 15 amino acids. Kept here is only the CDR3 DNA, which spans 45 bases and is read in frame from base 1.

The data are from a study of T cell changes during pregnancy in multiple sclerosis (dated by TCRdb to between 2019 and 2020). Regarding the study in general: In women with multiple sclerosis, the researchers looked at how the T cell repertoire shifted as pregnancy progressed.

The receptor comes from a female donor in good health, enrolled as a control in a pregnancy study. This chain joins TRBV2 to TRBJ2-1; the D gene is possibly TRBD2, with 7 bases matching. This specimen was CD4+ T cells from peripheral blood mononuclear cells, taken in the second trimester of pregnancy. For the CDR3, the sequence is CAINTLGGGRNEQFF. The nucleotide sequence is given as TGTGCCATCAACACCCTGGGGGGGGGCCGCAATGAGCAGTTCTTC. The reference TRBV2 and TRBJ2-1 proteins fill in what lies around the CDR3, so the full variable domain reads EPEVTQTPSHQVTQMGQEVILRCVPISNHLYFYWYRQILGQKVEFLVSFYNNEISEKSEIFDDQFSVERPDGSNFTLKIRSTKLEDSAMYFCAINTLGGGRNEQFFGPGTRLTVL.